A selection of T cell receptor beta chains follows, all from one sample in a study of blood T cell repertoires in COVID-19. The table came from immunoSEQ multiplex PCR; TCRdb's copy has only in-frame clones and leaves some out. This sample has 40,000 to 60,000 clones, with 68% found just once. The sample comprised peripheral blood. These receptors came from a woman in her 70s with acute or convalescent COVID-19. Both conserved end residues are part of each CDR3. The order of the fields is CDR3 DNA, CDR3 protein, V gene, D gene, clone size, J gene. A D gene is named only where the DNA matches it firmly. Not all rows give a size; the values are once, few, many and, for expanded clones, a class.

CDR3nt: TGTGCCAGCAGCCGCTCGGCGGGAGGGCCGAATGAGCAGTTCTTC; CDR3aa: CASSRSAGGPNEQFF; v_gene: TRBV7-9; d_gene: TRBD2; abundance: -; j_gene: TRBJ2-1
CDR3nt: TGTGCCAGCAGCTTAGGGGGAGGGAGCAATCAGCCCCAGCATTTT; CDR3aa: CASSLGGGSNQPQHF; v_gene: TRBV7-2; d_gene: -; abundance: -; j_gene: TRBJ1-5
CDR3nt: TGTGCCAGCAGCCCTCACTTAGGCAGGGGTGATGAGCAGTTCTTC; CDR3aa: CASSPHLGRGDEQFF; v_gene: TRBV5-4; d_gene: -; abundance: -; j_gene: TRBJ2-1
CDR3nt: TGTGCCAGCAGACCAAATAGTGCAGATACGCAGTATTTT; CDR3aa: CASRPNSADTQYF; v_gene: TRBV7-3; d_gene: -; abundance: -; j_gene: TRBJ2-3
CDR3nt: TGTGCCAGCAGCCGTACTTACTTAGGACTCCTGGGGAATTCACCCCTCCACTTT; CDR3aa: CASSRTYLGLLGNSPLHF; v_gene: TRBV5-5; d_gene: -; abundance: few; j_gene: TRBJ1-6
CDR3nt: TGTGCCAGCAGTACTGGCGGGAGGATGAACACTGAAGCTTTCTTT; CDR3aa: CASSTGGRMNTEAFF; v_gene: TRBV28; d_gene: -; abundance: -; j_gene: TRBJ1-1
CDR3nt: TGTGCCAGCAGCTCAGCCCCGGGACAGGGATGGAAGACCCAGTACTTC; CDR3aa: CASSSAPGQGWKTQYF; v_gene: TRBV5-4; d_gene: TRBD1; abundance: -; j_gene: TRBJ2-5
CDR3nt: TGCGCCAGCAGCCAAGACAGCGGGAGTCCCTCCTACGAGCAGTACTTC; CDR3aa: CASSQDSGSPSYEQYF; v_gene: TRBV4-3; d_gene: TRBD2; abundance: -; j_gene: TRBJ2-7
CDR3nt: TGTGCCACCAGTGATCCCGGACTAGCGGGGGGTGGAGTGACGGAGACCCAGTACTTC; CDR3aa: CATSDPGLAGGGVTETQYF; v_gene: TRBV24-1; d_gene: TRBD2; abundance: -; j_gene: TRBJ2-5
CDR3nt: TGTGCCAGCAGCACCGGACAGGCGGGGGGCTACACCTTC; CDR3aa: CASSTGQAGGYTF; v_gene: TRBV7-8; d_gene: TRBD1; abundance: -; j_gene: TRBJ1-2
CDR3nt: TGTGCCAGCACTTGGACTAGTCAGCAGTACTTC; CDR3aa: CASTWTSQQYF; v_gene: TRBV2; d_gene: TRBD2; abundance: -; j_gene: TRBJ2-7
CDR3nt: TGTGCCTGGAGTGTGGCGGGGAATACGGGCGGGGAGCTGTTTTTT; CDR3aa: CAWSVAGNTGGELFF; v_gene: TRBV30; d_gene: -; abundance: -; j_gene: TRBJ2-2
CDR3nt: TGCGCCAGCAGCCCAACGACTAGCACAGATACGCAGTATTTT; CDR3aa: CASSPTTSTDTQYF; v_gene: TRBV5-1; d_gene: -; abundance: -; j_gene: TRBJ2-3
CDR3nt: TGTGCCAGCAGCAAGGGACAGGATAGCAATCAGCCCCAGCATTTT; CDR3aa: CASSKGQDSNQPQHF; v_gene: TRBV21-1; d_gene: -; abundance: -; j_gene: TRBJ1-5
CDR3nt: TGTGCCATCAGTGAGTCTAGCGGGGGGCATTACACCTACAATGAGCAGTTCTTC; CDR3aa: CAISESSGGHYTYNEQFF; v_gene: TRBV10-3; d_gene: TRBD2; abundance: once; j_gene: TRBJ2-1
CDR3nt: TGTGCCAGCAGCAAGGAGGGACTAGCGTTTTCCTACGAGCAGTACTTC; CDR3aa: CASSKEGLAFSYEQYF; v_gene: TRBV7-2; d_gene: TRBD2; abundance: -; j_gene: TRBJ2-7
CDR3nt: TGTGCCAGCAGTTCCACTGGACCCCAGGGCAGGAACGAGCTGTTTTTT; CDR3aa: CASSSTGPQGRNELFF; v_gene: TRBV6-6; d_gene: -; abundance: -; j_gene: TRBJ2-2
CDR3nt: TGTGCCAGCAGCAGAACACAGGTTCAAGAGACCCAGTACTTC; CDR3aa: CASSRTQVQETQYF; v_gene: TRBV7-2; d_gene: -; abundance: -; j_gene: TRBJ2-5
CDR3nt: TGTGCCAGCAGCTGGAGACAGGGGAACACTGAAGCTTTCTTT; CDR3aa: CASSWRQGNTEAFF; v_gene: TRBV7-9; d_gene: TRBD1; abundance: -; j_gene: TRBJ1-1
CDR3nt: TGTGCCAGCAGTTTATATAGCTATGGCTACACCTTC; CDR3aa: CASSLYSYGYTF; v_gene: TRBV12-3/TRBV12-4; d_gene: -; abundance: few; j_gene: TRBJ1-2
CDR3nt: TGTGCCAGCAGCTTCCAAGCGGGGGGGAGTGAGCAGTTCTTC; CDR3aa: CASSFQAGGSEQFF; v_gene: TRBV3-1/TRBV3-2; d_gene: TRBD2; abundance: -; j_gene: TRBJ2-1
CDR3nt: TGCGCCAGCAGCCAAGACCGGCTAGGGACAGGACAAGAGACCCAGTACTTC; CDR3aa: CASSQDRLGTGQETQYF; v_gene: TRBV4-1; d_gene: TRBD1; abundance: -; j_gene: TRBJ2-5